The 9 T cell receptor beta chains listed next were all sequenced from one sample in a study of T cell clonotyping in hematopoietic cell transplantation. Time point given: recipient sample about 28 days before transplant, after cytoreduction. Libraries were prepared by immunoSEQ multiplex PCR; TCRdb keeps only in-frame clonotypes and omits some of them. Of 25,000 to 30,000 clones listed, under 95% were seen once; the top ten hold around 2.1%. The specimen was peripheral blood mononuclear cells, collected before stem cell transplant. The origin of the receptors is a man in his fifties or sixties with acute myeloid leukemia. Some clones in this sample may be carry-over from other donors' samples.

This clone has a handful of counts. The V gene is TRBV6-5, the J gene TRBJ1-2; a possible D gene is TRBD1 (6 bases). The germline V and J ends were trimmed by 5 bases and 8 bases, with 12 bases remaining between them. Germline values: CDR1 MNHEY, CDR2 SVGAGI. The CDR3 contains 12 residues. The CDR3 DNA is TGTGCCAGCAGTCACAGGGAGAGCGGCTACACCTTC. Translation gives CASSHRESGYTF.

The genes are TRBV4-1 and TRBJ2-7; the D is unclear. V lost 0 bases, J lost 6 bases, and 9 bases lay in between. Germline V gives CDR1 MGHRA, CDR2 YSYEKL. CDR3 length: 13 amino acids. The CDR3 protein is CASSQDLAGEQYF. CDR3 coding DNA: TGCGCCAGCAGCCAAGATTTGGCTGGCGAGCAGTACTTC.

The chain combines TRBV7-9 with TRBJ1-2; D is undetermined. CDR3 size: 14 residues. The germline gives CDR1 SEHNR, CDR2 FQNEAQ (reference sequence). The V end was cut by 0 bases, the J end by 8 bases, with 13 bases between. This CDR3 is CASSLAMAGGGYTF. CDR3 coding DNA: TGTGCCAGCAGCTTAGCGATGGCAGGCGGAGGCTACACCTTC.

The rearrangement uses TRBV7-2 and TRBJ1-5; possibly TRBD1 for D (5 bases). From germline, CDR1 is SGHTA and CDR2 FQGNSA. The V gene lost 4 bases and the J gene lost 0 bases, with 7 bases spanning the gap. CDR3 length: 14 residues. The CDR3 nucleotides read TGTGCCAGCAGCTCGCAGGGTAGCAATCAGCCCCAGCATTTT. The encoded protein is CASSSQGSNQPQHF. Based on the CDR3 plus reference TRBV7-2 and TRBJ1-5, the full variable domain is GAGVSQSPSNKVTEKGKDVELRCDPISGHTALYWYRQSLGQGLEFLIYFQGNSAPDKSGLPSDRFSAERTGGSVSTLTIQRTQQEDSAVYLCASSSQGSNQPQHFGDGTRLSIL.

This chain connects TRBV28 to TRBJ2-5; 10 bases agree with TRBD2. V shed 7 bases and J 1 base; nucleotides not matched to a gene: 3. CDR3 length: 14 residues. The V gene's germline CDR1 is MDHEN and CDR2 SYDVKM. The DNA of the CDR3 is TGTGCCAGCACCTGGACTAGCGGCCAAGAGACCCAGTACTTC. Amino acid sequence: CASTWTSGQETQYF.

This clone was seen once. The rearrangement uses TRBV18 and TRBJ2-7; no definite D call. This CDR3 has 13 residues. V lost 0 bases and J lost 3, with 6 bases in between. Germline V CDR1 and CDR2: KGHSH, LQKENI. The CDR3 bases are TGTGCCAGCTCACCACCGGGTAACTACGAGCAGTACTTC. Translation gives CASSPPGNYEQYF.

This chain uses TRBV2 with TRBJ2-7; a weak D match, TRBD2 (6 bases). V was pared by 6 bases and J by 2 bases, with 14 bases between. Germline CDR1 reads SNHLY; CDR2 reads FYNNEI. The CDR3 spans 14 residues. The CDR3 DNA is TGTGCCAGCAGGGCCGGGACTCATACCTACGAGCAGTACTTC. This codes for CASRAGTHTYEQYF.

The rearrangement links TRBV30 to TRBJ1-4; D unresolved. The CDR3 is 14 residues long. The germline gives CDR1 GTSNPN, CDR2 SVGIG (reference sequence). Trimming pared 7 bases from V and 2 bases from J, leaving 14 bases between. Here the CDR3 DNA reads TGTGCCTCACCTTTTGGGTCGACTAATGAAAAACTGTTTTTT. Its protein product is CASPFGSTNEKLFF. Complete variable domain (other parts from reference TRBV30 and TRBJ1-4): SQTIHQWPATLVQPVGSPLSLECTVEGTSNPNLYWYRQAAGRGLQLLFYSVGIGQISSEVPQNLSASRPQDRQFILSSKKLLLSDSGFYLCASPFGSTNEKLFFGSGTQLSVL.

The V call is TRBV29-1, the J call TRBJ1-2; D is undetermined. The germline V gene encodes CDR1 SQVTM and CDR2 ANQGSEA. This CDR3 has 13 amino acids. V gave up 7 bases and J gave up 6 bases, with 18 bases separating them. Here the CDR3 reads CSAGQATLDGYTF. In DNA form, the CDR3 reads TGCAGCGCCGGGCAGGCTACCCTTGATGGCTACACCTTC.